Listed below are T cell receptor beta chains from one sample, sequenced in a study of T cells after yellow fever vaccination. TCRdb recomputed calls from the 5' RACE reads with MiXCR, one row per CDR3 protein. The table shows about 360,000 distinct CDR3 sequences, with 6.2% occurring only once. The starting material was PBMCs, obtained 5 days after the yellow fever booster vaccination. The receptor set was obtained from a man aged 25-45 years who received the YFV17D yellow fever vaccine. CDR3s include the opening cysteine and the closing phenylalanine or tryptophan. D genes are given only for firm matches. Clone sizes are given selectively: once, few, many, or a class where the clone is expanded.

d_gene: TRBD2; v_gene: TRBV5-1; abundance: many; j_gene: TRBJ2-5; CDR3aa: CASSPGRAGGPEETQYF; CDR3nt: TGCGCCAGCAGCCCTGGGCGAGCGGGAGGCCCAGAAGAGACCCAGTACTTC
d_gene: NA; v_gene: TRBV20-1; abundance: few; j_gene: TRBJ1-5; CDR3aa: CSAILPGGGRSNQPQHF; CDR3nt: TGCAGTGCTATTCTTCCCGGGGGGGGCAGGAGCAATCAGCCCCAGCATTTT
d_gene: TRBD2; v_gene: TRBV5-6; abundance: few; j_gene: TRBJ2-1; CDR3aa: CASRPRASGASYNEQFF; CDR3nt: TGTGCCAGCAGACCTCGCGCTAGCGGGGCCTCCTACAATGAGCAGTTCTTC
d_gene: TRBD2; v_gene: TRBV25-1; abundance: NA; j_gene: TRBJ2-1; CDR3aa: CASSPRGDYYNEQFF; CDR3nt: TGTGCCAGCAGTCCTCGGGGGGACTACTACAATGAGCAGTTCTTC
d_gene: NA; v_gene: TRBV6-2/TRBV6-3; abundance: many; j_gene: TRBJ2-7; CDR3aa: CASRGESPRYEQYF; CDR3nt: TGTGCCAGCAGAGGAGAGAGCCCGAGGTACGAGCAGTACTTC
d_gene: NA; v_gene: TRBV6-1; abundance: NA; j_gene: TRBJ1-5; CDR3aa: CASSQTRDQPQHF; CDR3nt: TGTGCCAGCAGTCAAACCAGGGATCAGCCCCAGCATTTT
d_gene: NA; v_gene: TRBV5-1; abundance: NA; j_gene: TRBJ2-5; CDR3aa: CASSFQRVETQYF; CDR3nt: TGCGCCAGCAGCTTTCAGCGGGTTGAGACCCAGTACTTC
d_gene: TRBD2; v_gene: TRBV20-1; abundance: NA; j_gene: TRBJ2-7; CDR3aa: CSANNPSGRAGYEQYF; CDR3nt: TGCAGTGCCAATAACCCTAGCGGGAGGGCGGGGTACGAGCAGTACTTC
d_gene: NA; v_gene: TRBV20-1; abundance: few; j_gene: TRBJ2-7; CDR3aa: CSARRGLDQSYEQYF; CDR3nt: TGCAGTGCTAGACGCGGGCTCGATCAGAGCTACGAGCAGTACTTC
d_gene: NA; v_gene: TRBV6-1; abundance: few; j_gene: TRBJ1-5; CDR3aa: CASKREGNSNQPQHF; CDR3nt: TGTGCCAGCAAGCGGGAGGGTAATAGCAATCAGCCCCAGCATTTT
d_gene: TRBD2; v_gene: TRBV6-5; abundance: many; j_gene: TRBJ2-7; CDR3aa: CASSYWFAGGTYEQYF; CDR3nt: TGTGCCAGCAGTTACTGGTTTGCGGGAGGCACCTACGAGCAGTACTTC
d_gene: NA; v_gene: TRBV4-3; abundance: few; j_gene: TRBJ2-1; CDR3aa: CASSQSGLLLAYNEQFF; CDR3nt: TGCGCCAGCAGCCAATCGGGGCTGCTACTAGCTTACAATGAGCAGTTCTTC
d_gene: TRBD1; v_gene: TRBV6-5; abundance: NA; j_gene: TRBJ2-7; CDR3aa: CASSYSDRSYEQYF; CDR3nt: TGTGCCAGCAGTTACTCGGACAGGTCCTACGAGCAGTACTTC
d_gene: NA; v_gene: TRBV6-5; abundance: many; j_gene: TRBJ2-7; CDR3aa: CASSYDRTSYEQYF; CDR3nt: TGTGCCAGCAGTTACGATAGGACCTCCTACGAGCAGTACTTC
d_gene: NA; v_gene: TRBV20-1; abundance: many; j_gene: TRBJ2-1; CDR3aa: CSASSRDLQFF; CDR3nt: TGCAGTGCTAGTAGCCGGGACCTGCAGTTCTTC
d_gene: TRBD2; v_gene: TRBV6-1; abundance: many; j_gene: TRBJ2-2; CDR3aa: CASQISGTMNTGELFF; CDR3nt: TGTGCCAGCCAAATATCCGGGACTATGAACACCGGGGAGCTGTTTTTT
d_gene: NA; v_gene: TRBV12-3/TRBV12-4; abundance: many; j_gene: TRBJ1-2; CDR3aa: CASSLVRGHGYTF; CDR3nt: TGTGCCAGCAGTTTAGTTCGGGGTCATGGCTACACCTTC
d_gene: TRBD2; v_gene: TRBV12-5; abundance: NA; j_gene: TRBJ2-2; CDR3aa: CASGLVNRGGLAGRWNTGELFF; CDR3nt: TGTGCTAGTGGTTTGGTAAATCGGGGGGGACTAGCGGGACGTTGGAACACCGGGGAGCTGTTTTTT
d_gene: TRBD1; v_gene: TRBV5-4; abundance: many; j_gene: TRBJ2-5; CDR3aa: CASSLERGRGETQYF; CDR3nt: TGTGCCAGCAGCTTGGAGAGGGGGCGCGGAGAGACCCAGTACTTC
d_gene: TRBD2; v_gene: TRBV2; abundance: few; j_gene: TRBJ2-1; CDR3aa: CASGVTSGTGEQFF; CDR3nt: TGTGCCAGCGGGGTGACTAGCGGGACGGGGGAGCAGTTCTTC
d_gene: NA; v_gene: TRBV28; abundance: few; j_gene: TRBJ2-6; CDR3aa: CASSTPSGANVLTF; CDR3nt: TGTGCCAGCAGTACCCCCTCTGGGGCCAACGTCCTGACTTTC
d_gene: TRBD1; v_gene: TRBV4-3; abundance: few; j_gene: TRBJ2-1; CDR3aa: CASSNERLGQGHNEQFF; CDR3nt: TGCGCCAGCAGCAACGAAAGACTCGGACAGGGCCACAATGAGCAGTTCTTC
d_gene: NA; v_gene: TRBV29-1; abundance: many; j_gene: TRBJ2-3; CDR3aa: CSVAEGAADTQYF; CDR3nt: TGCAGCGTCGCGGAAGGGGCAGCGGATACGCAGTATTTT
d_gene: NA; v_gene: TRBV5-1; abundance: few; j_gene: TRBJ2-3; CDR3aa: CASSLAVRFSLTDTQYF; CDR3nt: TGCGCCAGCAGCTTGGCCGTGCGGTTTTCCCTCACAGATACGCAGTATTTT
d_gene: TRBD2; v_gene: TRBV29-1; abundance: many; j_gene: TRBJ2-3; CDR3aa: CSVGGRVTDTQYF; CDR3nt: TGCAGCGTCGGCGGGAGAGTCACAGATACGCAGTATTTT
d_gene: TRBD2; v_gene: TRBV3-1; abundance: few; j_gene: TRBJ2-2; CDR3aa: CASSQGTSGYTGELFF; CDR3nt: TGTGCCAGCAGCCAAGGGACTAGCGGGTACACCGGGGAGCTGTTTTTT
d_gene: NA; v_gene: TRBV28; abundance: NA; j_gene: TRBJ1-1; CDR3aa: CATGRVGSGTEAFF; CDR3nt: TGTGCCACGGGACGGGTTGGGTCCGGCACTGAAGCTTTCTTT
d_gene: NA; v_gene: TRBV29-1; abundance: many; j_gene: TRBJ1-2; CDR3aa: CSVDGPKGYTF; CDR3nt: TGCAGCGTTGACGGGCCTAAAGGCTACACCTTC
d_gene: NA; v_gene: TRBV5-6; abundance: NA; j_gene: TRBJ2-5; CDR3aa: CASSQTRIPVNTQYF; CDR3nt: TGTGCCAGCAGCCAAACCCGGATCCCTGTTAACACCCAGTACTTC
d_gene: NA; v_gene: TRBV29-1; abundance: few; j_gene: TRBJ2-2; CDR3aa: CSVGRGNTGELFF; CDR3nt: TGCAGCGTTGGAAGGGGGAACACCGGGGAGCTGTTTTTT
d_gene: NA; v_gene: TRBV9; abundance: NA; j_gene: TRBJ2-3; CDR3aa: CASSPAASTDTQYF; CDR3nt: TGTGCCAGCAGCCCAGCGGCAAGCACAGATACGCAGTATTTT
d_gene: TRBD2; v_gene: TRBV6-2/TRBV6-3; abundance: few; j_gene: TRBJ2-5; CDR3aa: CASSYRTSGETQYF; CDR3nt: TGTGCCAGCAGTTACCGGACTAGCGGAGAGACCCAGTACTTC
d_gene: TRBD1; v_gene: TRBV5-1; abundance: NA; j_gene: TRBJ1-1; CDR3aa: CASRTTGGAVYTEAFF; CDR3nt: TGCGCCAGCAGGACTACAGGGGGCGCGGTGTACACTGAAGCTTTCTTT
d_gene: NA; v_gene: TRBV5-1; abundance: few; j_gene: TRBJ2-3; CDR3aa: CASQTGLPSTDTQYF; CDR3nt: TGCGCCAGCCAAACCGGACTTCCTAGCACAGATACGCAGTATTTT
d_gene: TRBD1; v_gene: TRBV7-9; abundance: NA; j_gene: TRBJ2-1; CDR3aa: CASSSGTGNLNEQFF; CDR3nt: TGTGCCAGCAGCTCTGGGACAGGGAACTTAAATGAGCAGTTCTTC
d_gene: TRBD1; v_gene: TRBV18; abundance: few; j_gene: TRBJ1-2; CDR3aa: CASSEDRNYGYTF; CDR3nt: TGTGCCAGCTCAGAGGACAGGAACTATGGCTACACCTTC
d_gene: NA; v_gene: TRBV20-1; abundance: many; j_gene: TRBJ2-3; CDR3aa: CSARKWDGSTDTQYF; CDR3nt: TGCAGTGCTAGAAAGTGGGATGGGAGCACAGATACGCAGTATTTT
d_gene: NA; v_gene: TRBV5-1; abundance: many; j_gene: TRBJ2-5; CDR3aa: CASSLASGVYQETQYF; CDR3nt: TGCGCCAGCAGCTTGGCCTCGGGGGTGTACCAAGAGACCCAGTACTTC
d_gene: TRBD2; v_gene: TRBV7-3; abundance: many; j_gene: TRBJ2-1; CDR3aa: CASSPRVAGENEQFF; CDR3nt: TGTGCCAGCAGCCCCAGGGTTGCGGGGGAAAATGAGCAGTTCTTC
d_gene: NA; v_gene: TRBV12-3/TRBV12-4; abundance: many; j_gene: TRBJ2-5; CDR3aa: CASTPNYQTQYF; CDR3nt: TGTGCCAGCACCCCCAACTACCAGACCCAGTACTTC
d_gene: NA; v_gene: TRBV20-1; abundance: NA; j_gene: TRBJ2-7; CDR3aa: CSARDRGRGGPSYEQYF; CDR3nt: TGCAGTGCTAGAGACCGGGGAAGGGGGGGCCCCTCCTACGAGCAGTACTTC
d_gene: NA; v_gene: TRBV7-9; abundance: few; j_gene: TRBJ2-1; CDR3aa: CASSLMSSYNEQFF; CDR3nt: TGTGCCAGCAGCTTAATGAGCTCCTACAATGAGCAGTTCTTC